This TCR beta chain was obtained from a study of T cell repertoires in cytomegalovirus infection. About this clonotype: Its antigen is still unknown.

Losses at the gene ends were 3 bases for V and 6 bases for J; bases not matched to a gene: 3. This CDR3 is 13 amino acids long. CDR1 is SQVTM and CDR2 is ANQGSEA in the germline V gene. One entry per CDR3 protein results from TCRdb running MiXCR on the reads. This table holds 900,000 to 950,000 distinct CDR3 sequences, about a third found once. Sequenced here: cultured CD8+ T cells from PBMCs, sampled from culture after CMV antigen stimulation. This TCR was sampled from a human donor in good health (CMV status not recorded). Some clones in this sample may be carry-over from other donors' samples. V is TRBV29-1 and J is TRBJ2-1, with 9 positions matching TRBD1. Here the CDR3 DNA reads TGCAGCGTTGAGCGGGGACAGGGCAATGAGCAGTTCTTC. As protein: CSVERGQGNEQFF.